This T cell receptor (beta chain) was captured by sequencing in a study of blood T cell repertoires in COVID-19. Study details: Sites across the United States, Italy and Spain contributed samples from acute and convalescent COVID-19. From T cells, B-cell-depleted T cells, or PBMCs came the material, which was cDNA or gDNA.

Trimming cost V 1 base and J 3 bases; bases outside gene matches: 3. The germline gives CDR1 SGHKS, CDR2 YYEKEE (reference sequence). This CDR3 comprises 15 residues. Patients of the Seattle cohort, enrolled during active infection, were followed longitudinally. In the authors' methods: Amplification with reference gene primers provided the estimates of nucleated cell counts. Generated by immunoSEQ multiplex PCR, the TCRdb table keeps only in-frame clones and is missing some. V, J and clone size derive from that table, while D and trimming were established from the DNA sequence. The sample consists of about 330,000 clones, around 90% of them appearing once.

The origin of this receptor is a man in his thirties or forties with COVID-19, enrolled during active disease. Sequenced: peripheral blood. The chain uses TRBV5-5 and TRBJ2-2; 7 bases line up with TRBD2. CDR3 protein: CASSLSGAYTGELFF. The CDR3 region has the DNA TGTGCCAGCAGCTTGAGCGGGGCTTACACCGGGGAGCTGTTTTTT.